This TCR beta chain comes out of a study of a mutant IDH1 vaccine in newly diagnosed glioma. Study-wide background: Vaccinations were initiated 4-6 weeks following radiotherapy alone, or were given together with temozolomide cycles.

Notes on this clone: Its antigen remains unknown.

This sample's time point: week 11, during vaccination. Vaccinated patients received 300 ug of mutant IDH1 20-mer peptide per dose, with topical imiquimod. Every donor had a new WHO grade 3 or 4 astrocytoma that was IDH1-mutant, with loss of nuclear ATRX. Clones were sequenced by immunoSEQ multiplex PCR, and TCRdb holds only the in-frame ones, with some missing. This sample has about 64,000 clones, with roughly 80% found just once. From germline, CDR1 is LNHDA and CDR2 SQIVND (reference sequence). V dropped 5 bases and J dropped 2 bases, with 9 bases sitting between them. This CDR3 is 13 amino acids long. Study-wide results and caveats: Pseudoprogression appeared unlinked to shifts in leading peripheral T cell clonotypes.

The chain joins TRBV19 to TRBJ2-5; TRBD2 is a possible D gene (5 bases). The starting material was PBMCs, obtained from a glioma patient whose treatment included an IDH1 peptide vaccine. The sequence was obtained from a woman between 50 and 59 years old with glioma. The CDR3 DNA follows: TGTGCCAGTAGTGGGAGACTTCAAGAGACCCAGTACTTC. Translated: CASSGRLQETQYF.